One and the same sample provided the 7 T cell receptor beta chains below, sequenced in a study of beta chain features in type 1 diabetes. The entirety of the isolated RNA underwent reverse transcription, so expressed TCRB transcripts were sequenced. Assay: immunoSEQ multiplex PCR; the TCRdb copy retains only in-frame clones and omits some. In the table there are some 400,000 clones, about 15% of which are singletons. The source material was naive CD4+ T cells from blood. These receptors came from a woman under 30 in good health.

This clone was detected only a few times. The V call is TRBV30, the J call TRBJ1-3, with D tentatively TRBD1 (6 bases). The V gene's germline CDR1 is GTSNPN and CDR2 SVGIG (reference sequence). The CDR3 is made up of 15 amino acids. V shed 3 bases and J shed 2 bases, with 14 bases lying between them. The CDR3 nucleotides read TGTGCCTGGAGCGCTGACAGGCTAACTGGAAACACCATATATTTT. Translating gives CAWSADRLTGNTIYF.

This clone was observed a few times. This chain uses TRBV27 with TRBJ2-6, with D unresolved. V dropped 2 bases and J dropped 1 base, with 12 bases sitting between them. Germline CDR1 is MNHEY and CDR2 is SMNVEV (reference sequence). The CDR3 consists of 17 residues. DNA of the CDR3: TGTGCCAGCAGTTTACTCGTTCACGGGTCTGGGGCCAACGTCCTGACTTTC. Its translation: CASSLLVHGSGANVLTF.

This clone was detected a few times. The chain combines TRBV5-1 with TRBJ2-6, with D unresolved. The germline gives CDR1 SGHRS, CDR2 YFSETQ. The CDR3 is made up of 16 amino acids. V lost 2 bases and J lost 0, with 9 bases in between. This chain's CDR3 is CASSFRRSSGANVLTF. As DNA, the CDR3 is TGCGCCAGCAGCTTCCGACGGAGCTCTGGGGCCAACGTCCTGACTTTC.

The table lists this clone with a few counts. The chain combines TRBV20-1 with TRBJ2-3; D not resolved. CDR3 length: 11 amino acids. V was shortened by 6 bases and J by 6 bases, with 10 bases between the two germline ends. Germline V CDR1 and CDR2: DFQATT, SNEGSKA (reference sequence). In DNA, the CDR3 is TGCAGTGCCCCCCCTCGGGATACGCAGTATTTT. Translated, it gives CSAPPRDTQYF.

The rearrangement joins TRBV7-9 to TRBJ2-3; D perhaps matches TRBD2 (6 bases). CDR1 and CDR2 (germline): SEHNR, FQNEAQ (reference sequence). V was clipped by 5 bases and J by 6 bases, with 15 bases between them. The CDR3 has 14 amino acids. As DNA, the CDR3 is TGTGCCAGCAGCCGGAGGGACTCGGCTGATACGCAGTATTTT. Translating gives CASSRRDSADTQYF.

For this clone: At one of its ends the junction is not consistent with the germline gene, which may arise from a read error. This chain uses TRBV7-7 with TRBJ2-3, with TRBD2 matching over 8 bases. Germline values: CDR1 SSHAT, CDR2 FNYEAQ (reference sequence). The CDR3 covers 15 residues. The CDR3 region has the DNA TGTGCTAGCAGCTTAGGGGCGGGAGGACCGGATACGCAGTATTTT. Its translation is CASSLGAGGPDTQYF.

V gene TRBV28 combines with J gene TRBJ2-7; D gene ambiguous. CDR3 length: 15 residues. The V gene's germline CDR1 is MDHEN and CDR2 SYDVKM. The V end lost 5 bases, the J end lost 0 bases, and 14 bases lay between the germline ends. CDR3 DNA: TGTGCCAGCAGTAACCCTCGACTGGGCTCCTACGAGCAGTACTTC. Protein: CASSNPRLGSYEQYF.